The entry that follows covers one T cell receptor beta chain sequence. Its antigen is not known. This CDR3 region has 14 residues. Trimming removed 5 bases from V and 3 bases from J, with 14 bases in between. Germline-derived CDR1 and CDR2 are SEHNR and FQNEAQ (reference sequence). Generated by immunoSEQ multiplex PCR, the TCRdb table keeps only in-frame clones and is missing some. This sample yields 90,000 to 95,000 clones, of which about nine tenths are seen a single time; over 12% belongs to the top ten. These data originate in a study of T cells in localized non-small cell lung cancer. General observations from the study: Highest T cell clonality was seen in uninvolved adjacent lung, surpassing that measured in tumor. Since sequencing was restricted to only one region of the tumor, intratumor heterogeneity remains a possibility. Longer survival (overall) was linked to higher T cell density in blood.

The TCR comes from a man aged 40 to 69 with stage I squamous cell lung carcinoma. The sample here was peripheral blood, taken before any cancer treatment. The chain joins TRBV7-9 to TRBJ2-7, with D perhaps matching TRBD1 or TRBD2 (5 bases each). CDR3 nucleotides: TGTGCCAGCAGCCCCCGAGTGGGGGTCTACGAGCAGTACTTC. Protein sequence: CASSPRVGVYEQYF.